Only a few counts were recorded for the clone carrying this T cell receptor beta chain. These data belong to a study of T-cell reconstitution after alpha-beta-depleted transplantation in children. V shed 6 bases and J 0 bases; nucleotides not matched to a gene: 8. The length of the CDR3 is 18 residues. Germline CDR1 reads MGHDK; CDR2 reads SYGVNS. Preparing the TCRbeta library involved the use of unique molecular identifiers. TCRdb processed the PCR reads anew with MiXCR; each CDR3 protein has one entry. The top ten clones hold 5% of a sample with about 830,000 distinct CDR3 sequences, roughly 15% of them seen once.

The rearrangement uses TRBV25-1 and TRBJ2-2; the match to TRBD1 covers 12 bases. The clonotype comes from a male patient aged 10 to 17 who had a stem cell transplant for acute lymphoblastic leukemia, so the T cells may come from the graft donor. The specimen was PBMCs, mostly from graft donor cells, collected 360 days after TCRalphabeta/CD19-depleted stem cell transplant. CDR3 nucleotide sequence: TGTGCCAGCAGGGGGGGGACAGGGGGCAATCCGAACACCGGGGAGCTGTTTTTT. This gives the protein CASRGGTGGNPNTGELFF.